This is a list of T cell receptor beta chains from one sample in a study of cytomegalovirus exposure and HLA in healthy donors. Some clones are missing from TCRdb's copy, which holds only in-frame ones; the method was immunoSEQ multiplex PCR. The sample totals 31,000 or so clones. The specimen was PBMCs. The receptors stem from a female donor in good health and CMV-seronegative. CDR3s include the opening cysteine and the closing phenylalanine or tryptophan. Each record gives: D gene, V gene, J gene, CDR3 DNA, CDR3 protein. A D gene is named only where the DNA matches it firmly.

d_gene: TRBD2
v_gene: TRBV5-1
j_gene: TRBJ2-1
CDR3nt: TGCGCCAGCAGCTCCCAACTAGCGGGGACCAACAATGAGCAGTTCTTC
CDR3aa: CASSSQLAGTNNEQFF

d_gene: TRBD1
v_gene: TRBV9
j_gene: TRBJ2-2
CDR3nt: TGTGCCAGCAGCTCCCGGACAGGGGATAATGGAGCCGGGGAGCTGTTTTTT
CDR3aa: CASSSRTGDNGAGELFF

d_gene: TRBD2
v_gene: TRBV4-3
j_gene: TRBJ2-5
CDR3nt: TGCGCCAGCAGCCAAGAAGGCCCCGGGGGGGGTTCCGAGACCCAGTACTTC
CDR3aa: CASSQEGPGGGSETQYF

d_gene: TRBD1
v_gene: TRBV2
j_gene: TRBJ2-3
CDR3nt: TGTGCCAGCGAGGCGGTGCAGGGACAGGTAGATACGCAGTATTTT
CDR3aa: CASEAVQGQVDTQYF

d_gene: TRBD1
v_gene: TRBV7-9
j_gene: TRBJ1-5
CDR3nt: TGTGCCAGCAGCTTAGGGACAGGGCACTATAGCAATCAGCCCCAGCATTTT
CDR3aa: CASSLGTGHYSNQPQHF

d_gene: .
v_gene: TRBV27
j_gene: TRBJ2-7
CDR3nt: TGTGCCAGCAGTTTGGGCACCGACGCCTACGAGCAGTACTTC
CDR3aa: CASSLGTDAYEQYF

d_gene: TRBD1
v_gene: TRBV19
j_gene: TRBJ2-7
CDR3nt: TGTGCCAGTAGTTTTACCGGGACAGGGTCCTACGAGCAGTACTTC
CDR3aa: CASSFTGTGSYEQYF

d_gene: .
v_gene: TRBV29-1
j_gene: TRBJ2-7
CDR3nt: TGCAGCGTTGAAGTCCCCGGGAGCTCCTACGAGCAGTACTTC
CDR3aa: CSVEVPGSSYEQYF

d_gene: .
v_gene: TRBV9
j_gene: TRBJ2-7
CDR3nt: TGTGCCAGCAGCCCGGGGGGCAGGGGCTACGAGCAGTACTTC
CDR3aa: CASSPGGRGYEQYF

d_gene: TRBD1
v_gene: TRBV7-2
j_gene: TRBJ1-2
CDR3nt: TGTGCCAGCAGCTTCGGACAGGGGGCTCCTGGCTACACCTTC
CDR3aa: CASSFGQGAPGYTF

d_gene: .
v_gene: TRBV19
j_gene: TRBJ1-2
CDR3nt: TGTGCCAGTAGTAAAACAGCTCCCTATGGCTACACCTTC
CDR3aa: CASSKTAPYGYTF

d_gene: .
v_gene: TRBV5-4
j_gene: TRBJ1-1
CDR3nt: TGTGCCAGCAGCTCGACAGGAGGAACTGAAGCTTTCTTT
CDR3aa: CASSSTGGTEAFF

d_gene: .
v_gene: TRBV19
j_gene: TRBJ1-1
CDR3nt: TGTGCCACCGACACAGGGTATCCCACTGAAGCTTTCTTT
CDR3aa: CATDTGYPTEAFF

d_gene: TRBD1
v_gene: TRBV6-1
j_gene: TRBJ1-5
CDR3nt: TGTGCCAGCAGTCCGGCAGGGGGCGATCAGCCCCAGCATTTT
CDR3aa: CASSPAGGDQPQHF

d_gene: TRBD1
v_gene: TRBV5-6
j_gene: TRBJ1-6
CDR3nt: TGTGCCAGCAGCTTGGGGGACAGAGATAATTCGCCCCTCCACTTT
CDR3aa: CASSLGDRDNSPLHF

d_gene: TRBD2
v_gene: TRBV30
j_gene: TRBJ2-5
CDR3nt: TGTGCCTGGGCTGGACTAGCGGCGCAAGAGACCCAGTACTTC
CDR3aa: CAWAGLAAQETQYF

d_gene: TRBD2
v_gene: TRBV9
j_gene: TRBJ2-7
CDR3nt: TGTGCCAGCAGCGTAGGGGCGGGGGGCACCTACGAGCAGTACTTC
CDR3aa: CASSVGAGGTYEQYF

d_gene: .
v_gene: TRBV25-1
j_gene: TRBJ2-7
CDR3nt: TGTGCCAGCAGTGAATTTCCCAGAGAGCAGTACTTC
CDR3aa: CASSEFPREQYF

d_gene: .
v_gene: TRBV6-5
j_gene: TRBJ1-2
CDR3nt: TGTGCCAGCAGTAGACAGCGAAACTATGGCTACACCTTC
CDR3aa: CASSRQRNYGYTF

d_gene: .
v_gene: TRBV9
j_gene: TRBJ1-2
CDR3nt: TGTGCCAGCAGCGTAGGTTACCACGGGAACTATGGCTACACCTTC
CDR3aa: CASSVGYHGNYGYTF

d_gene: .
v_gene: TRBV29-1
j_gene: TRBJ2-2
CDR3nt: TGCAACGCCGAACGAGGCACCGGGGAGCTGTTTTTT
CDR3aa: CNAERGTGELFF

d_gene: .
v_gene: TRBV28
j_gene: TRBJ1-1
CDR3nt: TGTGCCAGCAGTTTATCTCTGACTGAAGCTTTCTTT
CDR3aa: CASSLSLTEAFF

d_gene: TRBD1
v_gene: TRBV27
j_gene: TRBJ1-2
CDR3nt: TGTGCCAGCCGGGACAGGGGCTATGGCTACACCTTC
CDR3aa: CASRDRGYGYTF

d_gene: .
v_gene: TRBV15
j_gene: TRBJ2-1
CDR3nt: TGTGCCACCAGCAGAGATCCTGGGTCAGGGTCGCAGTTCTTC
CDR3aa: CATSRDPGSGSQFF

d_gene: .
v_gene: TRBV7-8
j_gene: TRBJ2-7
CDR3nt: TGTGCCAGCAGCGGCGTCTTGACAGGCGTCTACGAGCAGTACTTC
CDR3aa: CASSGVLTGVYEQYF

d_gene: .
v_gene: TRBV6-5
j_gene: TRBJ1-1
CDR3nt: TGTGCCAGCAGTTTCTCAGAGTACACTGAAGCTTTCTTT
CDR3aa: CASSFSEYTEAFF

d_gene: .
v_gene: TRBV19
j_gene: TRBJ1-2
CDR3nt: TGTGCCAGTAGTATCTCCTCTTCCGGGACATTTTATGGCTACACCTTC
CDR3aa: CASSISSSGTFYGYTF